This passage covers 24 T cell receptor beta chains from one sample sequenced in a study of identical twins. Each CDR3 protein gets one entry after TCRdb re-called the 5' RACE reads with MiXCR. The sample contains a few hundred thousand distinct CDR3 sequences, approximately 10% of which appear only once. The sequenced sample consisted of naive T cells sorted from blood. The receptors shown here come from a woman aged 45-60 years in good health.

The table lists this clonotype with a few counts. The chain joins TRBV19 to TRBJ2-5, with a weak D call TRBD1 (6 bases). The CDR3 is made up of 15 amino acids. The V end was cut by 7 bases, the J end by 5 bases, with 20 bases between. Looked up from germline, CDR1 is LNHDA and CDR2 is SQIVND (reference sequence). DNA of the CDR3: TGTGCCAGTACCCCCGGAAACAGGGAATCGGAGACCCAGTACTTC. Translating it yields CASTPGNRESETQYF. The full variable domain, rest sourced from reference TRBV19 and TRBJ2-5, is DGGITQSPKYLFRKEGQNVTLSCEQNLNHDAMYWYRQDPGQGLRLIYYSQIVNDFQKGDIAEGYSVSREKKESFPLTVTSAQKNPTAFYLCASTPGNRESETQYFGPGTRLLVL.

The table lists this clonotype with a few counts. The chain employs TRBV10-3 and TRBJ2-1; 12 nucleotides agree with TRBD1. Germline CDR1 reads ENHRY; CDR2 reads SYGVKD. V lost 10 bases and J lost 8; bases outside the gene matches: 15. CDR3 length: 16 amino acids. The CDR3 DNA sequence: TGTGCCAAAGACCGGCCGGGACAGGGGGCGATCCATGAGCAGTTCTTC. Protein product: CAKDRPGQGAIHEQFF.

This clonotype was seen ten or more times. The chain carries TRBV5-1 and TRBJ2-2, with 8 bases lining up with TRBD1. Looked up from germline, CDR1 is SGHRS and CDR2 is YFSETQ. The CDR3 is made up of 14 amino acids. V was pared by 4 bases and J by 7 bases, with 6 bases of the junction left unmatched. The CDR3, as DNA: TGCGCCAGCAGCCGACAGGGGTTGTTCGGGGAGCTGTTTTTT. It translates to CASSRQGLFGELFF.

CDR3 in amino acids: CSVDSGRDRGSHGYTF. CDR3 nucleotides: TGCAGCGTTGATAGTGGCCGTGACAGGGGTTCCCATGGCTACACCTTC. This chain joins TRBV29-1 and TRBJ1-2, with TRBD1 matching over 8 bases. Germline lookup yields CDR1 SQVTM and CDR2 ANQGSEA. The V and J ends lost 3 bases and 6 bases, in that order; junction bases with no gene match: 15. This CDR3 comprises 16 residues.

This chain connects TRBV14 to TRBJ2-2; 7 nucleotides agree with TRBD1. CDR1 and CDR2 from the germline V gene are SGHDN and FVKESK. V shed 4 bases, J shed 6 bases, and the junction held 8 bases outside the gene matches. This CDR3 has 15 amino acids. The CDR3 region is CASSPDRGGSGELFF. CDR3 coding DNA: TGTGCCAGCAGCCCGGACAGAGGGGGCTCCGGGGAGCTGTTTTTT. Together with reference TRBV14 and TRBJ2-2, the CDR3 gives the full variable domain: EAGVTQFPSHSVIEKGQTVTLRCDPISGHDNLYWYRRVMGKEIKFLLHFVKESKQDESGMPNNRFLAERTGGTYSTLKVQPAELEDSGVYFCASSPDRGGSGELFFGEGSRLTVL.

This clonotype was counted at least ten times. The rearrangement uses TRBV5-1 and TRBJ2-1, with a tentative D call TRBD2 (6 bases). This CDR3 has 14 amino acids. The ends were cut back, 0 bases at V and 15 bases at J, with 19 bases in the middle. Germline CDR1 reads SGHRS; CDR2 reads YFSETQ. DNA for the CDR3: TGCGCCAGCAGCTTGGAGGGACTCCCCGCCCGGCCGTTCTTC. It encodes CASSLEGLPARPFF.

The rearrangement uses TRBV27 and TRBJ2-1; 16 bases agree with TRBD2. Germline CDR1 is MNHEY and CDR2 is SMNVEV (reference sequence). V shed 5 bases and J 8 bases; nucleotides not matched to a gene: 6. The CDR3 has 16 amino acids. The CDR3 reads CASSGTSGRAVYEQFF. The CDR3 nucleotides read TGTGCCAGCAGTGGGACTAGCGGGAGGGCCGTGTATGAGCAGTTCTTC.

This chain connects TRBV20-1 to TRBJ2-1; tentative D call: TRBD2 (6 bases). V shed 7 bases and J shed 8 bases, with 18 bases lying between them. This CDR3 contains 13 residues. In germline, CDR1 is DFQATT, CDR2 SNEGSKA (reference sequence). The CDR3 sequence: CSGGLGVPDEQFF. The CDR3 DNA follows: TGCAGTGGGGGACTGGGTGTTCCGGATGAGCAGTTCTTC.

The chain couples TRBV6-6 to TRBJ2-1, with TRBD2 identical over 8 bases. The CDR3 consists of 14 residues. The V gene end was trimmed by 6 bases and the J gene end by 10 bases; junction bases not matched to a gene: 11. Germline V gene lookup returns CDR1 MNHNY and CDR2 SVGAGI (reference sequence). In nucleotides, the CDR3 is TGTGCCAGCAGAGAAGCGGGAGTGATTGAGGAGCAGTTCTTC. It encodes CASREAGVIEEQFF.

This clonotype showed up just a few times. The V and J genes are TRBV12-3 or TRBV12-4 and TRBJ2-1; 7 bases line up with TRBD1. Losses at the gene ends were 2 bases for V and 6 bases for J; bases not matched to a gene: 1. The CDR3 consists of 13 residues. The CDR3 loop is CASSLYRGNEQFF. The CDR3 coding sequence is TGTGCCAGCAGTTTATACAGGGGCAATGAGCAGTTCTTC.

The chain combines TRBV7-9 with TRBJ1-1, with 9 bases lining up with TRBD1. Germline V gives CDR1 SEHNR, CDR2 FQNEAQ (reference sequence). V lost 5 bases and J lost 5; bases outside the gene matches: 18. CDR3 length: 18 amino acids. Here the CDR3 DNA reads TGTGCCAGCAGCGCACAACCGGGACAGGGTTTGGGATGGACTGAAGCTTTCTTT. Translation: CASSAQPGQGLGWTEAFF.

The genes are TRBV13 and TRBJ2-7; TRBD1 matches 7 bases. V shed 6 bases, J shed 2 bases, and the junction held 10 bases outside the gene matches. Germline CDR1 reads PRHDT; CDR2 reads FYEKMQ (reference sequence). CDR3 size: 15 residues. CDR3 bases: TGTGCCAGCAGGCAAACGGGACAGCGTGCCTACGAGCAGTACTTC. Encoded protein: CASRQTGQRAYEQYF.

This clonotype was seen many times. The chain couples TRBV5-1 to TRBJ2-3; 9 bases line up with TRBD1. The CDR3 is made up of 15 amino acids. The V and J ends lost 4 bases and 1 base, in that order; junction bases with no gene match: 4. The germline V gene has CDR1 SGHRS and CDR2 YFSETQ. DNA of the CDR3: TGCGCCAGCAGCGCCTGGGACAGGGGCACAGATACGCAGTATTTT. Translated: CASSAWDRGTDTQYF. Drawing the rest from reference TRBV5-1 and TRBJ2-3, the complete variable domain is KAGVTQTPRYLIKTRGQQVTLSCSPISGHRSVSWYQQTPGQGLQFLFEYFSETQRNKGNFPGRFSGRQFSNSRSEMNVSTLELGDSALYLCASSAWDRGTDTQYFGPGTRLTVL.

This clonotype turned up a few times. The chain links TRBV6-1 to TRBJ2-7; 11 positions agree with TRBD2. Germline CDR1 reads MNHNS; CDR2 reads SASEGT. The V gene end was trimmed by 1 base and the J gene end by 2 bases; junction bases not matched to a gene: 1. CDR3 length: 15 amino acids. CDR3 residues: CASSEGLAGTYEQYV. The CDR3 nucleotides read TGTGCCAGCAGTGAAGGACTAGCGGGGACCTACGAGCAGTACGTC.

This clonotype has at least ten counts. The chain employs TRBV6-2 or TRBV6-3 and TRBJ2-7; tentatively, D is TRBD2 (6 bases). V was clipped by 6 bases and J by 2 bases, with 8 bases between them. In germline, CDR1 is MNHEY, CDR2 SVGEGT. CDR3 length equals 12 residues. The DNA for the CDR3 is TGTGCCAGCAGGGGGAGGCCCTACGAGCAGTACTTC. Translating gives CASRGRPYEQYF.

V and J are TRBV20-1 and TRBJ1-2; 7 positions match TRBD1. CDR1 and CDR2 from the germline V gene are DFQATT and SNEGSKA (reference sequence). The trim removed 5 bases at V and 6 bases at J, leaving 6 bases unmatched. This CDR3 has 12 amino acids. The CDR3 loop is CSAQTGLDGYTF. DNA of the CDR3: TGCAGTGCTCAGACAGGGCTGGATGGCTACACCTTC.

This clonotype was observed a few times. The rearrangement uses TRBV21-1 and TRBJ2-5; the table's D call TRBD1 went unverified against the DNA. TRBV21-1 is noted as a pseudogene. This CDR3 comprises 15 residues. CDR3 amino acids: CASSTPGQQQETQYF. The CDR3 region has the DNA TGTGCCAGCAGCACCCCGGGACAGCAACAAGAGACCCAGTACTTC.

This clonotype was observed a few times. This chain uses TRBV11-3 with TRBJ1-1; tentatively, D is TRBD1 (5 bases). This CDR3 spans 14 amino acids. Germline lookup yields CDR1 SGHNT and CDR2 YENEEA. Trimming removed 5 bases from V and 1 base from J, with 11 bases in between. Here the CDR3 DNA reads TGTGCCAGCAGCCCTCAAGGGACGAACACTGAAGCTTTCTTT. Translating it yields CASSPQGTNTEAFF. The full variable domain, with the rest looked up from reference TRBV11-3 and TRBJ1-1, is EAGVVQSPRYKIIEKKQPVAFWCNPISGHNTLYWYLQNLGQGPELLIRYENEEAVDDSQLPKDRFSAERLKGVDSTLKIQPAELGDSAVYLCASSPQGTNTEAFFGQGTRLTVV.

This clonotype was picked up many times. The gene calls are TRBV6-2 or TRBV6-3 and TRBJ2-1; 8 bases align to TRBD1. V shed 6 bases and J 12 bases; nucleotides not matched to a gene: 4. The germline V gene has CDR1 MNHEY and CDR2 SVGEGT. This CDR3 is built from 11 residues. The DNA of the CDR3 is TGTGCCAGCAGGGACAGGGCTCCGCAGTTCTTC. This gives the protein CASRDRAPQFF.

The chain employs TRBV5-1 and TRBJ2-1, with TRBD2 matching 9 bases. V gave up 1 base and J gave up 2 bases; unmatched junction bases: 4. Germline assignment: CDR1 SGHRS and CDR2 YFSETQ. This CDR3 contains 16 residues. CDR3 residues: CASSLMSSGAYNEQFF. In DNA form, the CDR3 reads TGCGCCAGCAGCTTGATGTCTAGCGGGGCCTACAATGAGCAGTTCTTC.

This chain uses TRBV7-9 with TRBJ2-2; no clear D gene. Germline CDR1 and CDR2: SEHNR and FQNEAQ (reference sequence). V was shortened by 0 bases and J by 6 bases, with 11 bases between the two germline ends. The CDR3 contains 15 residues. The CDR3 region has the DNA TGTGCCAGCAGCTTAGCGTCAGGAGTCTCCGGGGAGCTGTTTTTT. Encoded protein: CASSLASGVSGELFF. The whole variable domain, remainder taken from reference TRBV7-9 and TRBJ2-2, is DTGVSQNPRHKITKRGQNVTFRCDPISEHNRLYWYRQTLGQGPEFLTYFQNEAQLEKSRLLSDRFSAERPKGSFSTLEIQRTEQGDSAMYLCASSLASGVSGELFFGEGSRLTVL.

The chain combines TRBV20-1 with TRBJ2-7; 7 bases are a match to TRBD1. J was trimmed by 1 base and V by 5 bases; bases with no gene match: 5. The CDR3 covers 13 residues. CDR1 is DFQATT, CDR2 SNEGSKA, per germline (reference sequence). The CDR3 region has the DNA TGCAGTGCTCCCCACAGGGGTTCCTACGAGCAGTACTTC. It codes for CSAPHRGSYEQYF.

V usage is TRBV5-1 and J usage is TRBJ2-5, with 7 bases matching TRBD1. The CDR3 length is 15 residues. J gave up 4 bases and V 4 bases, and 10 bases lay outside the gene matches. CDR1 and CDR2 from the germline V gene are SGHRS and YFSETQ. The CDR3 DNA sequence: TGCGCCAGCAGCCCCCCGACAGGGAATGCAGAGACCCAGTACTTC. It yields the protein CASSPPTGNAETQYF.

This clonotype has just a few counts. The CDR3 loop is CASSSAGAKNIQYF. DNA for the CDR3: TGTGCCAGCAGTTCGGCGGGAGCCAAAAACATTCAGTACTTC. The chain uses TRBV6-2 or TRBV6-3 and TRBJ2-4; the D gene is possibly TRBD2 (5 bases). Germline-derived CDR1 and CDR2 are MNHEY and SVGEGT. There are 14 residues in the CDR3. V lost 4 bases to trimming and J lost 0 bases, with 7 bases between them.